These 16 T cell receptor beta chains originate from one sample sequenced in a study of T cells in Graves' hyperthyroidism and ophthalmopathy. Using RNA transcripts as the source, TCR beta CDR3 regions were amplified. HTBI primers were the set used in a first-round RT-PCR of the TCR CDR3. Each CDR3 protein is one row after TCRdb ran MiXCR on the multiplex PCR reads. Here the sample spans 550,000 to 800,000 distinct CDR3 sequences, about 18% being singletons. The sample taken for sequencing was blood. The receptors stem from a middle-aged man with Graves' hyperthyroidism.

This clonotype was seen ten or more times. This sequence joins TRBV28 and TRBJ1-6, with D perhaps TRBD1 (6 bases). Germline-derived CDR1 and CDR2 are MDHEN and SYDVKM. The germline V and J ends were trimmed by 8 bases and 5 bases, with 13 bases remaining between them. The CDR3 loop spans 14 amino acids. CDR3 residues: CASSSTGDNSPLHF. In DNA, the CDR3 is TGTGCCAGCTCGTCGACAGGAGATAATTCACCCCTCCACTTT. The full variable domain, its missing parts supplied by reference TRBV28 and TRBJ1-6, is DVKVTQSSRYLVKRTGEKVFLECVQDMDHENMFWYRQDPGLGLRLIYFSYDVKMKEKGDIPEGYSVSREKKERFSLILESASTNQTSMYLCASSSTGDNSPLHFGNGTRLTVT.

This clonotype has a count of ten or more. CDR3 nucleotides: TGTGCCAGCGGCATTTGGGCAGCAGTATATGAAAAACTGTTTTTT. Translating gives CASGIWAAVYEKLFF. V usage is TRBV2 and J usage is TRBJ1-4; D uncertain. This CDR3 spans 15 amino acids. V was clipped by 8 bases and J by 6 bases, with 19 bases between them. Looked up from germline, CDR1 is SNHLY and CDR2 is FYNNEI.

This clonotype came up many times. The chain carries TRBV29-1 and TRBJ1-1; D unclear. V lost 5 bases and J lost 3, with 10 bases in between. Germline assignment: CDR1 SQVTM and CDR2 ANQGSEA. The CDR3 has 12 residues. The DNA of the CDR3 is TGCAGCGTTTATGCAATGTACACTGAAGCTTTCTTT. This translates into CSVYAMYTEAFF.

At least ten counts were recorded for this clonotype. The V call is TRBV11-2, the J call TRBJ1-6; D not certain. The V gene's germline CDR1 is SGHAT and CDR2 FQNNGV. The CDR3 loop spans 15 amino acids. Trimming pared 0 bases from V and 6 bases from J, leaving 9 bases between. For the CDR3, the DNA is TGTGCCAGCAGCTTAGAACGGGATCTTAATTCACCCCTCCACTTT. Translating gives CASSLERDLNSPLHF. Full variable domain (rest looked up from reference TRBV11-2 and TRBJ1-6): EAGVAQSPRYKIIEKRQSVAFWCNPISGHATLYWYQQILGQGPKLLIQFQNNGVVDDSQLPKDRFSAERLKGVDSTLKIQPAKLEDSAVYLCASSLERDLNSPLHFGNGTRLTVT.

This clonotype has just a few counts. The CDR3 sequence: CASSRFSGRLQETQYF. The CDR3 coding sequence is TGTGCCAGCAGCCGATTTAGCGGGAGGCTCCAAGAGACCCAGTACTTC. The chain links TRBV6-1 to TRBJ2-5; 10 nucleotides line up with TRBD2. CDR3 length: 16 amino acids. The V segment lost 6 bases and the J segment 1 base; nucleotides outside the gene matches: 8. Germline CDR1 and CDR2: MNHNS and SASEGT.

To note about this clonotype: A read error is possible here, since a much larger clone lies one base away. No conserved phenylalanine or tryptophan ends this CDR3, so it is likely a read error. The chain links TRBV11-2 to TRBJ1-1; the D gene is possibly TRBD1 (5 bases). The CDR3 contains 15 residues. Germline V gives CDR1 SGHAT, CDR2 FQNNGV. V gave up 0 bases and J gave up 4 bases, with 12 bases separating them. CDR3 DNA: TGTGCCAGCAGCTTAGAAGTCAGGGAAGGCACTGAAGCTTTCCTT. Its translation: CASSLEVREGTEAFL.

Ten or more counts support this clonotype. The chain uses TRBV7-9 and TRBJ2-2; no definite D call. Germline loops: CDR1 SEHNR, CDR2 FQNEAQ (reference sequence). This CDR3 contains 15 residues. Trimming cost V 1 base and J 9 bases, with 15 bases left between them. In nucleotides, the CDR3 is TGTGCCAGCAGCTTAGTTAAGGACCGAGCCAGGGAGCTGTTTTTT. The encoded protein is CASSLVKDRARELFF. Full variable domain (remainder filled in from reference TRBV7-9 and TRBJ2-2): DTGVSQNPRHKITKRGQNVTFRCDPISEHNRLYWYRQTLGQGPEFLTYFQNEAQLEKSRLLSDRFSAERPKGSFSTLEIQRTEQGDSAMYLCASSLVKDRARELFFGEGSRLTVL.

Ten or more counts support this clonotype. The chain links TRBV7-8 to TRBJ2-1; perhaps TRBD1 as D (5 bases). Trimming shortened V by 3 bases and J by 3 bases, and 12 bases separated the two germline ends. Germline CDR1 reads SGHVS; CDR2 reads FQNEAQ. The CDR3 length is 15 residues. CDR3 sequence: CASSLQGESYNEQFF. The CDR3 DNA follows: TGTGCCAGCAGCTTGCAAGGGGAAAGCTACAATGAGCAGTTCTTC.

This clonotype was picked up many times. The chain joins TRBV27 to TRBJ1-2; no clear D gene. CDR3 length: 14 amino acids. The V gene lost 5 bases and the J gene lost 4 bases, with 14 bases spanning the gap. Per the germline V gene, CDR1 is MNHEY and CDR2 is SMNVEV (reference sequence). Here the CDR3 reads CASSPGVAGYGYTF. For the CDR3, the DNA is TGTGCCAGCAGTCCCGGGGTGGCGGGCTATGGCTACACCTTC.

This clonotype has at least ten counts. As DNA, the CDR3 is TGTGCCAGCAGTTTATTTGACAGGACTACCCTCCACTTT. As protein: CASSLFDRTTLHF. The V gene is TRBV27, the J gene TRBJ1-6, with D possibly TRBD1 on 6 matching bases. There are 13 residues in the CDR3. V lost 1 base and J 14 bases, leaving 12 bases between the germline ends. Germline-derived CDR1 and CDR2 are MNHEY and SMNVEV (reference sequence).

This clonotype was detected only a few times. This sequence joins TRBV24-1 and TRBJ1-2; D remains ambiguous. Germline V lookup: CDR1 KGHDR, CDR2 SFDVKD. Trimming left V 1 base short and J 4 bases short, with 0 bases between. This CDR3 has 11 amino acids. This CDR3 reads CATSDFYGYTF. The CDR3 region has the DNA TGTGCCACCAGTGATTTCTATGGCTACACCTTC.

This clonotype was seen ten or more times. V and J are TRBV7-2 and TRBJ1-1; D unresolved. The CDR3 extends over 13 amino acids. Trimming cost V 4 bases and J 5 bases, with 11 bases left between them. Germline-derived CDR1 and CDR2 are SGHTA and FQGNSA. The CDR3 loop reads CASSSGPRTEAFF. CDR3 bases: TGTGCCAGCAGCTCAGGACCGCGGACTGAAGCTTTCTTT.

This clonotype was detected a few times. The V gene is TRBV4-1, the J gene TRBJ2-1; 12 bases align to TRBD2. Trimming removed 0 bases from V and 7 bases from J; junction bases left unmatched: 7. This CDR3 region has 17 residues. CDR1 is MGHRA and CDR2 is YSYEKL in the germline V gene. The DNA of the CDR3 is TGCGCCAGCAGCCAAGATGTAACGACTAGCGGGAGTAATGAGCAGTTCTTC. The encoded protein is CASSQDVTTSGSNEQFF.

The CDR3 DNA sequence: TGTGCCATCAGTGGGCGGACTAGCGGGACGTACAATGAGCAGTTCTTC. Its protein product is CAISGRTSGTYNEQFF. The chain combines TRBV10-3 with TRBJ2-1, with 12 bases that match TRBD2. The CDR3 has 16 residues. V lost 4 bases, J lost 4 bases, and 5 bases stayed unmatched. The V gene's germline CDR1 is ENHRY and CDR2 SYGVKD.

This rearrangement joins TRBV30 to TRBJ2-3; D remains ambiguous. Germline V gene data show CDR1 as GTSNPN and CDR2 as SVGIG (reference sequence). Trimming cost V 8 bases and J 4 bases, with 10 bases left between them. The CDR3 is 11 amino acids. The CDR3 here is CAGFVADTQYF. DNA for the CDR3: TGTGCCGGATTTGTTGCAGATACGCAGTATTTT.

This clonotype was seen repeatedly, ten times or more. The CDR3 DNA reads TGTGCCACAGGCGGGACAGGGGCGAACACTGAAGCTTTCTTT. Amino acid sequence: CATGGTGANTEAFF. V usage is TRBV24-1 and J usage is TRBJ1-1, with 10 bases lining up with TRBD1. There are 14 residues in the CDR3. In germline, CDR1 is KGHDR, CDR2 SFDVKD. V lost 10 bases to trimming and J lost 1 base; unmatched junction nucleotides: 5.